This TCR beta chain was recorded in a study of cytomegalovirus exposure and HLA in healthy donors. V shed 4 bases, J shed 2 bases, and the junction held 2 bases outside the gene matches. Germline V gene lookup returns CDR1 SGHRS and CDR2 YFSETQ. The length of the CDR3 is 15 residues. General study points: Rarity marked most TCR sequences, yet some public TCRs occurred in many donors.

Amplification used 60 Vbeta primers and 13 Jbeta primers. Generated by immunoSEQ multiplex PCR, the TCRdb table keeps only in-frame clones and is missing some. The sample yields some 180,000 clones, 65% to 80% seen once. On this clone itself: What it recognizes is unknown.

V and J are TRBV5-1 and TRBJ2-7; 14 nucleotides agree with TRBD2. This sequence was found in a woman aged 25-40 years in good health and CMV-seropositive. The sequencing sample was made of PBMCs. The CDR3 nucleotides are TGCGCCAGCAGCGGACTAGCGGGGGGCGCCTACGAGCAGTACTTC. It yields the protein CASSGLAGGAYEQYF.